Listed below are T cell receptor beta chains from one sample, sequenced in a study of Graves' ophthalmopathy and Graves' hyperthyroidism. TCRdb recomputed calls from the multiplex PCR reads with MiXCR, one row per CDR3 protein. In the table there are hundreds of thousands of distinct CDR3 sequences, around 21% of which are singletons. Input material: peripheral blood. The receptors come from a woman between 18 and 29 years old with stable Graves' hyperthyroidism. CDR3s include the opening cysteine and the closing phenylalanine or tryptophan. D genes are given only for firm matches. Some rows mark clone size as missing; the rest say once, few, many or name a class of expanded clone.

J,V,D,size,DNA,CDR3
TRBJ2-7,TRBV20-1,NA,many,TGCAGTGCTAGACCAGGGACCTTCGTGTACGAGCAGTACTTC,CSARPGTFVYEQYF
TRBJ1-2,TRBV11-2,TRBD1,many,TGTGCCAGCAGCTTGGACAGGGGGCCCCCCGCCGTTAACTATGGCTACACCTTC,CASSLDRGPPAVNYGYTF
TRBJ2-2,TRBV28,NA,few,TGTGCCACGTACTTCTCCGGGGAGCTGTTTTTT,CATYFSGELFF
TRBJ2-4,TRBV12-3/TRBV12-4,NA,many,TGTGCCAGCACAGAAGGCCTCAAAAACATTAAGTACTTC,CASTEGLKNIKYF
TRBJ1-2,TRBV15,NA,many,TGTGCCACCAGCAGAGATATTGACAGGCTCTATGGCTACACCTTC,CATSRDIDRLYGYTF
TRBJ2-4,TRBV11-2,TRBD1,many,TGTGCCAGCACCCAGTACGGCCAGGGGGTTTTGTTTGCCAAAAACATTCAGTACTTC,CASTQYGQGVLFAKNIQYF
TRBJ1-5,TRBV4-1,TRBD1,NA,TGCGCCAGCAGCCAACCTGGGACAGGGAGCAATCAGCCCCAGCATTTT,CASSQPGTGSNQPQHF
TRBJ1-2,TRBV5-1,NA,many,TGCGCCAGCAGCTCCACTTCCACCGGGTTTGGCTACACCTTC,CASSSTSTGFGYTF
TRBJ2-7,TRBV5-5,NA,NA,TGTGCCAGCAGCTTCTCGGACAGCCCTTCCTACGAGCAGTACTTC,CASSFSDSPSYEQYF
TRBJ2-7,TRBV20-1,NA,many,TGCAGTGCTGTCCCACTTAGGCTGACTTCCGAGCAGTACTTC,CSAVPLRLTSEQYF
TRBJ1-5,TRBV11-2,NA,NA,TGTGCCAGCAGCTGGGACCGGGATCAGCCCCAGCATTTT,CASSWDRDQPQHF
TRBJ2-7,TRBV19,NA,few,TGTGCCAGTAGCCCATCTTGGTTCGACGAGCAGTACTTC,CASSPSWFDEQYF
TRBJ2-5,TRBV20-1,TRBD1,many,TGCAGTGCTACGGGACAGGGTGTGGAAGAGACCCAGTACTTC,CSATGQGVEETQYF
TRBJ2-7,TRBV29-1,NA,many,TGCAGCGTTGGCCGCTCTAGCTCCTACGAGCAGTACTTC,CSVGRSSSYEQYF
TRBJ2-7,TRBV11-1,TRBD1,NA,TGTGCCAGCAGTCGAGCCGGGACAGGTGAAACCTACGAGCAGTACTTC,CASSRAGTGETYEQYF
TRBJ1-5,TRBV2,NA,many,TGTGCCAGCAGTGTGGCCGGGATCAGCAATCAGCCCCAGCATTTT,CASSVAGISNQPQHF
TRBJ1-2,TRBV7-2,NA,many,TGTGCCAGCAGCACGGACAGAAAGTATGGCTACACCTTC,CASSTDRKYGYTF
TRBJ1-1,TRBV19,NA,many,TGTGCCAGTAGTATAGATAGGGGCATCGGACAGAGGACTGAAGCTTTCTTT,CASSIDRGIGQRTEAFF
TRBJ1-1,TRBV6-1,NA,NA,TGTGCCATATATAGGGGTGACACTGAAGCTTTCTTT,CAIYRGDTEAFF
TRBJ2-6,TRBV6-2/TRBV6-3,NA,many,TGTGCCAGCAGACACATCTCTGGGGCCAACGCCCTGACTTTC,CASRHISGANALTF
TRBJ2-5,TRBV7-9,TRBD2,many,TGTGCCAGCAGGGCGGGAGGCGAGACCCAGTACTTC,CASRAGGETQYF
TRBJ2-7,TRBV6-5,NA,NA,TGTGCCAGCAGTTACCTGAAATACGAGCAGTACTTC,CASSYLKYEQYF
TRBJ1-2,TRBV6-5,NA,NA,TGTGCCAGCAGTCAGTTCACAAGGCCCGCCGTTCTAGCAGATACACTTAACTATGGCTACACCTTC,CASSQFTRPAVLADTLNYGYTF
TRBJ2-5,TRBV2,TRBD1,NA,TGTGCCAGCAGTGCACGGACAGGGGCGCAAGAGACCCAGTACTTC,CASSARTGAQETQYF
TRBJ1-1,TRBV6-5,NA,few,TGTGCCAGCAGTTACTCAGGGAAATTGAACACTGAAGCTTTCTTT,CASSYSGKLNTEAFF
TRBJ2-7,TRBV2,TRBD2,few,TGTGCCAGCAGGGTAGGACTAGCGAACTTCTACGAGCAGTACTTC,CASRVGLANFYEQYF
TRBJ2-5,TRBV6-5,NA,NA,TGTGCCAGCAGTTACTCGAGGGGACCCCACCAAGAGGCCCAGTACTTC,CASSYSRGPHQEAQYF
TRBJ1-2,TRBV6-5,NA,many,TGTGCCAGCAGTCCAGGGGAAGGCTACACCTTC,CASSPGEGYTF
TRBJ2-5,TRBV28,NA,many,TGTGCCAGCAGTTTCGGGGACCAAGAGACCCAGTACTTC,CASSFGDQETQYF
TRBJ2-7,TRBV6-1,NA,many,TGTGCCAGCAGTGAGGGGAAGTACGAGCAGTACTTC,CASSEGKYEQYF
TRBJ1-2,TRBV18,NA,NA,TGTGCCAGCTCACCCAATATCGGACAGAGGAACTATGGCTACACCTTC,CASSPNIGQRNYGYTF
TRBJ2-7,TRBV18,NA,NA,TGTGCCAGCTCACCGCGGGTAGGGAGCTCCTACGAGCAGTACTTC,CASSPRVGSSYEQYF
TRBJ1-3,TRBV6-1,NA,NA,TGTGCCAGCAGGCGTACGGGGACATCTGGAAACACCATATATTTT,CASRRTGTSGNTIYF
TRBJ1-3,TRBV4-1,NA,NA,TGCGCCAGCAGCAGGAAAGCCTGGGGGGAAAACACCATATATTTT,CASSRKAWGENTIYF
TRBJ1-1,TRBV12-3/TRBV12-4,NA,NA,TGTGCCAGCAGTTTCTCGGAGGGGCGGTACACTGAAGCTTTCTTT,CASSFSEGRYTEAFF
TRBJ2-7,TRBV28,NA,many,TGTGCCAGCAGGTCCCCCGCCTACGAGCAGTACTTC,CASRSPAYEQYF
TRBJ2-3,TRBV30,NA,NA,TGTGCCTGGAGTGCGATGGCCCCCGGCACAGATACGCAGTATTTT,CAWSAMAPGTDTQYF
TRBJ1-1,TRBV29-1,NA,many,TGCAGCGTTGAGGGGAGGGGTTGGACTGAAGCTTTCTTT,CSVEGRGWTEAFF
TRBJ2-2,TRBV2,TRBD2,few,TGTGCCGGCAGTGTCGGCAGCGGGGGAACCGGGGAGCTGTTTTTT,CAGSVGSGGTGELFF